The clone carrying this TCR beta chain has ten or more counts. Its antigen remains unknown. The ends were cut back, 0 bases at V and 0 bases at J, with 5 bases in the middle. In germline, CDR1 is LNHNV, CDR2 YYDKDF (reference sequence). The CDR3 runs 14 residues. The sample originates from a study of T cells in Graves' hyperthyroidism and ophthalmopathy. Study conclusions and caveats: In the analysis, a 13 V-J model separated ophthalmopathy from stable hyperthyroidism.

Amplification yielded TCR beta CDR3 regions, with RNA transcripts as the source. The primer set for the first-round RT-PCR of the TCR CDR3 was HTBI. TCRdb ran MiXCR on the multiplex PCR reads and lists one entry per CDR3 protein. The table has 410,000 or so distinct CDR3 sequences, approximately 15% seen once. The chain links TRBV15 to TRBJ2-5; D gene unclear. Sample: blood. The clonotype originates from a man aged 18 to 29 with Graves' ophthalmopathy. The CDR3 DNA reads TGTGCCACCAGCAGAGATTGGGACCAAGAGACCCAGTACTTC. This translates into CATSRDWDQETQYF.